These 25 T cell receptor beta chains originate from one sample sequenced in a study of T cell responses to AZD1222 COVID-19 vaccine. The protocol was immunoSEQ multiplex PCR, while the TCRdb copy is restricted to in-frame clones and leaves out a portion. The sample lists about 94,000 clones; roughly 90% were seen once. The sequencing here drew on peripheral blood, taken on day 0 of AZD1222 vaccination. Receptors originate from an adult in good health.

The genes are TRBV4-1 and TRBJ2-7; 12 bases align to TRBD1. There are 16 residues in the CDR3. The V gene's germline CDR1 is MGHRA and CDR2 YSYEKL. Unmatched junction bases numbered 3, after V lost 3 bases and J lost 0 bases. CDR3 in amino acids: CASSHGGQGASYEQYF. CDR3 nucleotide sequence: TGCGCCAGCAGCCATGGGGGACAGGGGGCCTCCTACGAGCAGTACTTC.

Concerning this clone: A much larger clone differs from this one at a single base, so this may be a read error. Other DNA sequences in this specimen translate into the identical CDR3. The CDR3 DNA sequence: TGTGCCTGGAGTGTAGGCACTGGGGCGGGTGGGGAGCAGTACTTC. Translation: CAWSVGTGAGGEQYF. The rearrangement joins TRBV30 to TRBJ2-7; D tentatively fits TRBD1 or TRBD2 (5 bases each). The germline gives CDR1 GTSNPN, CDR2 SVGIG (reference sequence). V lost 0 bases, J lost 7 bases, and 19 bases lay in between. The CDR3 is 15 residues long.

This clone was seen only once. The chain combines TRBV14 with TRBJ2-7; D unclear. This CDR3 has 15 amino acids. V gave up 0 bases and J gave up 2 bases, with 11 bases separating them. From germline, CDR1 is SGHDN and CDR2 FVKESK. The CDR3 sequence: CASSQDLVATYEQYF. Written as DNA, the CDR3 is TGTGCCAGCAGCCAAGATCTGGTGGCGACCTACGAGCAGTACTTC.

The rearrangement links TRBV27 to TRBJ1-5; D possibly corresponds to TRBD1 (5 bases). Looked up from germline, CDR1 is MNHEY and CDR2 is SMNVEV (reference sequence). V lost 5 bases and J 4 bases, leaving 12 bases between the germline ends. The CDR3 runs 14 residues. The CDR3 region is CASSPGTPNQPQHF. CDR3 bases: TGTGCCAGCAGTCCCGGGACCCCTAATCAGCCCCAGCATTTT.

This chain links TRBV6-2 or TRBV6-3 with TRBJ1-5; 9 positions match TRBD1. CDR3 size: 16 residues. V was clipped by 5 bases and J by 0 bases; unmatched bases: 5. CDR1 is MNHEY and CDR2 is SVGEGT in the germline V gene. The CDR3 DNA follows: TGTGCCAGCAGTAGGGACAGGGTCGATAGCAATCAGCCCCAGCATTTT. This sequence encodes CASSRDRVDSNQPQHF.

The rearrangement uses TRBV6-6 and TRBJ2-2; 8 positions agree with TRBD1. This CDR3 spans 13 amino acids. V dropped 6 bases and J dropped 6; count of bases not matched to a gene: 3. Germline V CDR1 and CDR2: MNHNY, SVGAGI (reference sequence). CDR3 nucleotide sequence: TGTGCCAGCAGGGACAGGGACGCCGGGGAGCTGTTTTTT. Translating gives CASRDRDAGELFF.

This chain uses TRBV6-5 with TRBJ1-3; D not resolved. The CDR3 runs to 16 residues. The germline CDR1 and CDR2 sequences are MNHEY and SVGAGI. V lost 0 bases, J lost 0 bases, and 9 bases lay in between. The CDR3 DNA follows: TGTGCCAGCAGTTACTCGGCGAGGATCTCTGGAAACACCATATATTTT. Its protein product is CASSYSARISGNTIYF.

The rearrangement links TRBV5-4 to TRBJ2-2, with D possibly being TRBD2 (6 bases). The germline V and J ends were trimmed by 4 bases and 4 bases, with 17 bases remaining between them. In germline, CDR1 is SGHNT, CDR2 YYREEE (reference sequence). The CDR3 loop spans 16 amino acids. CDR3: CASSRPGTHSTGELFF. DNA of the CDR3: TGTGCCAGCAGCCGGCCCGGGACTCACTCCACCGGGGAGCTGTTTTTT. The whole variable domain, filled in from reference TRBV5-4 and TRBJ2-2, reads ETGVTQSPTHLIKTRGQQVTLRCSSQSGHNTVSWYQQALGQGPQFIFQYYREEENGRGNFPPRFSGLQFPNYSSELNVNALELDDSALYLCASSRPGTHSTGELFFGEGSRLTVL.

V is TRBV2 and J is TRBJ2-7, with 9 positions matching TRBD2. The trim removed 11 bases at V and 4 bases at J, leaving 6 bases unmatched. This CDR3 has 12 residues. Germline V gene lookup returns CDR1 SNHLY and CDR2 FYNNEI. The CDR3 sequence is CASRGGSYEQYF. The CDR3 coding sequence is TGTGCCTCGCGGGGGGGATCTTACGAGCAGTACTTC.

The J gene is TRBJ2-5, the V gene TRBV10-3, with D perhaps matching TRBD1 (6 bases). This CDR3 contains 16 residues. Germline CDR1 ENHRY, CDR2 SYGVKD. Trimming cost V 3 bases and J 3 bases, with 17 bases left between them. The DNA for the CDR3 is TGTGCCATCAGTGATGAGGGGGTAGGGAAAGAAGAGACCCAGTACTTC. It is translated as CAISDEGVGKEETQYF.

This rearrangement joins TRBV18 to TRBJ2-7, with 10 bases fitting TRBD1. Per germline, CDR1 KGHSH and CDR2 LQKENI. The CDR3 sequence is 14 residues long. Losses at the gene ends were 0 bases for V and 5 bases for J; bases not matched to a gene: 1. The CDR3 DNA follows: TGTGCCAGCTCACCACCGGGACAGGGGAACGAGCAGTACTTC. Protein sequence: CASSPPGQGNEQYF.

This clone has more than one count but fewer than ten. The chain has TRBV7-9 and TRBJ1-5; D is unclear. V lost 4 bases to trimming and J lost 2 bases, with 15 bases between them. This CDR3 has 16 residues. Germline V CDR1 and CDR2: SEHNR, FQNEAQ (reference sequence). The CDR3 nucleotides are TGTGCCAGCAGCTCCAGGACGGATGGAGGCAATCAGCCCCAGCATTTT. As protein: CASSSRTDGGNQPQHF.

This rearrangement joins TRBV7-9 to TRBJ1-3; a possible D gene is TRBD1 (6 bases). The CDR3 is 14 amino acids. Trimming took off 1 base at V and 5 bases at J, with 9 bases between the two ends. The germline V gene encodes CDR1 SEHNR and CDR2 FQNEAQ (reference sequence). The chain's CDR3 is CASSLGQARNTIYF. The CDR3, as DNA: TGTGCCAGCAGCTTAGGACAGGCTAGAAACACCATATATTTT.

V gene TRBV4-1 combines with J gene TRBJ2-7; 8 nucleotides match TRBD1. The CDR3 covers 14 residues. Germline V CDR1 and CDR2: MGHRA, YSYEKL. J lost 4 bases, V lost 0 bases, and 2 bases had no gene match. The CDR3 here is CASSQDTGGYEQYF. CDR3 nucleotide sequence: TGCGCCAGCAGCCAAGATACAGGGGGATACGAGCAGTACTTC.

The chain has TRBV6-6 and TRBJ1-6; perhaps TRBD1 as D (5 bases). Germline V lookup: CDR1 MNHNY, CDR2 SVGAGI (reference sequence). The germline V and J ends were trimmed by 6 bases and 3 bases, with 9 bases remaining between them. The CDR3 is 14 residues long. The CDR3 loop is CASRVTDYNSPLHF. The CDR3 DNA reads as TGTGCCAGCAGGGTGACAGACTATAATTCACCCCTCCACTTT.

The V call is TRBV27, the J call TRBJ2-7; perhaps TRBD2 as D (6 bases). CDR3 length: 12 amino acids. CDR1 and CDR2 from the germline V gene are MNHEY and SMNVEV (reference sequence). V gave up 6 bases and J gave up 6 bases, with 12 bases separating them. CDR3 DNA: TGTGCCAGCAGCTTTAGACTAGGCGAGCAGTACTTC. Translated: CASSFRLGEQYF.

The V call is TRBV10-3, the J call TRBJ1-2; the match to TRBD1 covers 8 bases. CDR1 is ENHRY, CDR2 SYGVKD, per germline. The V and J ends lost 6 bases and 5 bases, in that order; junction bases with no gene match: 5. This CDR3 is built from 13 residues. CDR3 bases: TGTGCCATCAGAGGACAGGGAATTTATGGCTACACCTTC. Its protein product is CAIRGQGIYGYTF.

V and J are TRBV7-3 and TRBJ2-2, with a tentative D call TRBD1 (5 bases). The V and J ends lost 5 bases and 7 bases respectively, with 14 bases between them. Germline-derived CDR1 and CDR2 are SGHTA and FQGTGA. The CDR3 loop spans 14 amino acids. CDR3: CASSHSTVFGELFF. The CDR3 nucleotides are TGTGCCAGCAGCCATTCGACAGTTTTCGGGGAGCTGTTTTTT.

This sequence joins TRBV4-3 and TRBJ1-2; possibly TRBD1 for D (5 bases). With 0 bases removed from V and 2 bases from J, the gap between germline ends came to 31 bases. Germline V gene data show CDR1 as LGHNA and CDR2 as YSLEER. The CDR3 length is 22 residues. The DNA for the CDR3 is TGCGCCAGCAGCCAAGATCATGACAGAGAGGATCTCGTCCCCGAAATGAACTATGGCTACACCTTC. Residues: CASSQDHDREDLVPEMNYGYTF.

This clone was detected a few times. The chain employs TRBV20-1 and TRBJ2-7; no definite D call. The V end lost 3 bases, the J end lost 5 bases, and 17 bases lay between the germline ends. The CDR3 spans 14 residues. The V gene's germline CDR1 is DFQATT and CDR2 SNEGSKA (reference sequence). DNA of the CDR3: TGCAGTGCTAGTGGCCCAACTCTGGGCCACGAGCAGTACTTC. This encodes CSASGPTLGHEQYF.

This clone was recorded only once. The CDR3 sequence is CASSTGQDRNSPLHF. The CDR3 nucleotides read TGTGCCAGTAGTACGGGACAGGACCGTAATTCACCCCTCCACTTT. The chain employs TRBV19 and TRBJ1-6, with TRBD1 identical over 8 bases. The V segment lost 4 bases and the J segment 6 bases; nucleotides outside the gene matches: 5. Germline V gene lookup returns CDR1 LNHDA and CDR2 SQIVND (reference sequence). The CDR3 covers 15 residues. Full variable domain (rest looked up from reference TRBV19 and TRBJ1-6): DGGITQSPKYLFRKEGQNVTLSCEQNLNHDAMYWYRQDPGQGLRLIYYSQIVNDFQKGDIAEGYSVSREKKESFPLTVTSAQKNPTAFYLCASSTGQDRNSPLHFGNGTRLTVT.

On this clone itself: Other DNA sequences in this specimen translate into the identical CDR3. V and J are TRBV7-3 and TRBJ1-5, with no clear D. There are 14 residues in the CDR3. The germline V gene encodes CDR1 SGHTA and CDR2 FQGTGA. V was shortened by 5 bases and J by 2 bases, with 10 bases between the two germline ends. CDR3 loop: CASSLTGGNQPQHF. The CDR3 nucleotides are TGTGCCAGCAGCCTGACCGGGGGCAATCAGCCCCAGCATTTT.

The CDR3 sequence is CASTGLTYEQYF. The DNA for the CDR3 is TGTGCCAGCACCGGCCTAACGTACGAGCAGTACTTC. This chain joins TRBV28 and TRBJ2-7, with no clear D. The germline V gene encodes CDR1 MDHEN and CDR2 SYDVKM. V was trimmed by 7 bases and J by 4 bases, leaving 11 bases between them. The CDR3 runs 12 residues.

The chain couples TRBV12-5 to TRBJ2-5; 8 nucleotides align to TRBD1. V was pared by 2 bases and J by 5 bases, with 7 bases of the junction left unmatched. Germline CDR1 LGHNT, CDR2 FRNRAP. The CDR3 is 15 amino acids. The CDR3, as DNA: TGTGCTAGTGGTTTGAGTATAACAGGGGGTGAGACCCAGTACTTC. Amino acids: CASGLSITGGETQYF.

In nucleotides, the CDR3 is TGTGCCAGCAGCCCGGGGGGTCGTAATGAAAAACTGTTTTTT. The encoded protein is CASSPGGRNEKLFF. The genes are TRBV7-2 and TRBJ1-4; D might be TRBD1 (5 bases). V lost 5 bases, J lost 4 bases, and 11 bases lay in between. The germline V gene encodes CDR1 SGHTA and CDR2 FQGNSA. The CDR3 contains 14 residues.